Below are 10 T cell receptor beta chains sequenced from a single sample in a study of blood T cells in healthy people across ages. A second PCR, run for roughly 7 to 11 cycles, used a sample-barcoded 5' primer plus a J-beta primer mix. Via MiXCR, TCRdb re-called the 5' RACE reads, giving one row per CDR3 protein. The sample lists over 1.5 million distinct CDR3 sequences, approximately 50% occurring once. Sequenced: blood. The receptors were sampled from a middle-aged woman in good health.

This clonotype was detected a few times. The chain joins TRBV27 to TRBJ2-3; the match to TRBD1 covers 11 bases. This CDR3 has 15 amino acids. With 5 bases clipped from V and 7 bases from J, the junction kept 8 bases outside the gene matches. Germline V lookup: CDR1 MNHEY, CDR2 SMNVEV (reference sequence). In nucleotides, the CDR3 is TGTGCCAGCAGTCCCGGACAGGGGGCTGAGTATACGCAGTATTTT. This sequence encodes CASSPGQGAEYTQYF.

CDR3 region: CASSNSIRAYEQYF. Written as DNA, the CDR3 is TGTGCCAGCAGCAACTCGATCAGGGCCTACGAGCAGTACTTC. The chain joins TRBV21-1 to TRBJ2-7; the tabulated D call, TRBD1, remains unverified against the DNA. TRBV21-1 is noted as a pseudogene. The CDR3 length is 14 residues.

There are a few counts of this clonotype. This chain joins TRBV18 and TRBJ2-7; D perhaps matches TRBD1 (5 bases). The CDR3 runs to 13 residues. V was trimmed by 3 bases and J by 6 bases, leaving 12 bases between them. Germline V lookup: CDR1 KGHSH, CDR2 LQKENI. In DNA form, the CDR3 reads TGTGCCAGCTCACCTGCCAGGGTGGGCGAGCAGTACTTC. Amino acids: CASSPARVGEQYF.

The genes are TRBV12-3 or TRBV12-4 and TRBJ2-7; either TRBD1 or TRBD2 may supply D (6 bases each). V lost 3 bases, J lost 4 bases, and 13 bases lay in between. This CDR3 contains 14 residues. CDR3 nucleotides: TGTGCCAGCAGTTTTGGGGGGCCGGAGTACGAGCAGTACTTC. Its translation: CASSFGGPEYEQYF.

The chain joins TRBV9 to TRBJ2-5, with unresolved D. This CDR3 spans 13 amino acids. V lost 9 bases to trimming and J lost 4 bases, with 16 bases between them. In germline, CDR1 is SGDLS, CDR2 YYNGEE. CDR3 nucleotide sequence: TGTGCCATTTCGGGCAGACCCGGAGAGACCCAGTACTTC. Its protein is CAISGRPGETQYF.

The V and J genes are TRBV7-2 and TRBJ2-3; D gene uncertain. In germline, CDR1 is SGHTA, CDR2 FQGNSA. The CDR3 spans 15 residues. Trimming took off 0 bases at V and 2 bases at J, with 9 bases between the two ends. In nucleotides, the CDR3 is TGTGCCAGCAGCTTAGCGGTCTACCTCACAGATACGCAGTATTTT. Residues: CASSLAVYLTDTQYF.

This rearrangement joins TRBV2 to TRBJ2-5, with 8 bases lining up with TRBD1. The CDR3 covers 13 residues. CDR1 is SNHLY, CDR2 FYNNEI, per germline. The trim removed 7 bases at V and 4 bases at J, leaving 5 bases unmatched. CDR3 protein: CASKRTGTETQYF. CDR3 DNA: TGTGCCAGCAAACGGACAGGGACAGAGACCCAGTACTTC.

This clonotype was recorded a few times. The chain has TRBV7-2 and TRBJ1-1, with D maybe TRBD1 (6 bases). Germline loops: CDR1 SGHTA, CDR2 FQGNSA. V lost 5 bases and J lost 4, with 14 bases in between. CDR3 length: 14 residues. CDR3 sequence reads: CASSQTGFGTEAFF. The CDR3 DNA follows: TGTGCCAGCAGCCAAACAGGGTTTGGCACTGAAGCTTTCTTT.

This clonotype has only a few counts. In DNA, the CDR3 is TGCAGCGGGGCGGGGGACAGGGAACGAAATGAGCAGTTCTTC. As protein: CSGAGDRERNEQFF. The genes are TRBV29-1 and TRBJ2-1; TRBD1 agrees at 9 bases. The germline V gene encodes CDR1 SQVTM and CDR2 ANQGSEA. Germline trimming cut 7 bases from V and 7 bases from J; bases unmatched to any gene: 11. The CDR3 extends over 14 amino acids.

This clonotype occurred once. The V call is TRBV20-1, the J call TRBJ2-1; 8 positions agree with TRBD2. Germline V gene data show CDR1 as DFQATT and CDR2 as SNEGSKA (reference sequence). Trimming at V came to 6 bases and at J to 3 bases, leaving 16 bases not matched to a gene. CDR3 size: 17 residues. The DNA of the CDR3 is TGCAGTGCCGAACACCTAAATGGACTAGCTTACTACAATGAGCAGTTCTTC. Amino acids: CSAEHLNGLAYYNEQFF.